Following are 23 T cell receptor beta chains from one sample sequenced in a study of shared clonotypes between healthy human individuals. Assay used: immunoSEQ multiplex PCR; TCRdb lists only in-frame clones, some missing. The sample includes about 2.4 million clones, 93% seen only once; the top ten take roughly 0.36%. The sample comprised naive CD4+ T cells from PBMCs. Sample subset: CD45RA+ positively selected. All receptors derive from a young man in good health. Some clones in this sample may be carry-over from other donors' samples.

V and J are TRBV18 and TRBJ2-7, with 9 bases aligning to TRBD1. Trimming removed 2 bases from V and 3 bases from J; junction bases left unmatched: 5. CDR1 KGHSH and CDR2 LQKENI come from the germline V gene. This CDR3 is 15 amino acids long. The DNA for the CDR3 is TGTGCCAGCTCACCAACAGGGACAGGGAACTACGAGCAGTACTTC. This codes for CASSPTGTGNYEQYF.

This clone has only one observation. This chain connects TRBV10-3 to TRBJ1-2; D not resolved. The germline gives CDR1 ENHRY, CDR2 SYGVKD. V dropped 0 bases and J dropped 6 bases, with 14 bases sitting between them. The CDR3 has 15 amino acids. DNA of the CDR3: TGTGCCATCAGTGAGTCCCCCCCCGAGGACGATGGCTACACCTTC. Its translation: CAISESPPEDDGYTF.

The chain carries TRBV5-1 and TRBJ2-3; D could derive from TRBD1 or TRBD2 (5 bases each). The CDR3 spans 15 residues. Germline loops: CDR1 SGHRS, CDR2 YFSETQ. V was cut by 5 bases and J by 6 bases, with 19 bases left in between. CDR3 coding DNA: TGCGCCAGCAGTTATAGGGGCACGGGGTGGGATACGCAGTATTTT. This gives the protein CASSYRGTGWDTQYF.

V gene TRBV6-1 combines with J gene TRBJ2-7, with D maybe TRBD1 (6 bases). The CDR3 has 15 residues. CDR1 is MNHNS and CDR2 is SASEGT in the germline V gene. The germline V and J ends were trimmed by 5 bases and 0 bases, with 14 bases remaining between them. The DNA for the CDR3 is TGTGCCAGCAGTTTCCATTTACAGGGCTCCTACGAGCAGTACTTC. This sequence encodes CASSFHLQGSYEQYF.

V usage is TRBV10-1 and J usage is TRBJ2-7; unclear D gene. Trimming took 6 bases from V and 0 from J, leaving 12 bases between them. CDR3 length: 14 residues. Germline V CDR1 and CDR2: WNHNN, SYGVQD (reference sequence). The CDR3 region has the DNA TGCGCCAGCAGCGTTACCCGGAACTCCTACGAGCAGTACTTC. Protein product: CASSVTRNSYEQYF.

In nucleotides, the CDR3 is TGTGCCAGCAGTCCCGACCGAGGGAGGTCTGAAGCTTTCTTT. Amino acid sequence: CASSPDRGRSEAFF. V usage is TRBV6-5 and J usage is TRBJ1-1; D is unclear. Germline loops: CDR1 MNHEY, CDR2 SVGAGI. V gave up 5 bases and J gave up 6 bases, with 16 bases separating them. The CDR3 contains 14 residues.

This clone is a singleton in its sample. The V gene is TRBV19, the J gene TRBJ2-7; D perhaps matches TRBD2 (5 bases). The CDR3 contains 15 residues. Germline V gene lookup returns CDR1 LNHDA and CDR2 SQIVND (reference sequence). Trimming left V 6 bases short and J 2 bases short, with 17 bases between. The CDR3 protein is CASSKYSVGAYEQYF. CDR3 coding DNA: TGTGCCAGTAGCAAATACTCCGTCGGGGCCTACGAGCAGTACTTC.

This chain joins TRBV7-3 and TRBJ2-2; 11 nucleotides match TRBD1. The CDR3 is 15 amino acids. The germline V gene encodes CDR1 SGHTA and CDR2 FQGTGA. The V gene end was trimmed by 6 bases and the J gene end by 6 bases; junction bases not matched to a gene: 6. In nucleotides, the CDR3 is TGTGCCAGCAGACGGACAGGGGGCGCTTCCGGGGAGCTGTTTTTT. The encoded protein is CASRRTGGASGELFF.

The genes are TRBV7-3 and TRBJ2-2; 10 nucleotides match TRBD1. Trimming cost V 1 base and J 8 bases; bases outside gene matches: 4. CDR1 is SGHTA, CDR2 FQGTGA, per germline. The CDR3 loop spans 15 amino acids. CDR3 nucleotide sequence: TGTGCCAGCAGCTTAATGGGACAGGGGTTTGGGGAGCTGTTTTTT. As protein: CASSLMGQGFGELFF.

This chain connects TRBV18 to TRBJ2-7, with 8 positions matching TRBD1. Germline CDR1 and CDR2: KGHSH and LQKENI. CDR3 size: 13 residues. The V and J ends lost 4 bases and 5 bases, in that order; junction bases with no gene match: 4. CDR3 loop: CASSRTGRHEQYF. The CDR3 DNA reads as TGTGCCAGCTCACGGACAGGGCGGCACGAGCAGTACTTC.

This chain links TRBV5-1 with TRBJ1-1, with a weak D call TRBD1 (5 bases). This CDR3 has 13 amino acids. Trimming cost V 5 bases and J 4 bases, with 12 bases left between them. Germline CDR1 SGHRS, CDR2 YFSETQ. CDR3 residues: CASREPGSTEAFF. The CDR3 DNA reads as TGCGCCAGCAGAGAGCCAGGGAGCACTGAAGCTTTCTTT. The full variable domain, in which reference TRBV5-1 and TRBJ1-1 provide the parts outside the CDR3, is KAGVTQTPRYLIKTRGQQVTLSCSPISGHRSVSWYQQTPGQGLQFLFEYFSETQRNKGNFPGRFSGRQFSNSRSEMNVSTLELGDSALYLCASREPGSTEAFFGQGTRLTVV.

V and J are TRBV19 and TRBJ2-1; tentatively, D is TRBD2 (5 bases). The CDR3 contains 12 residues. CDR1 is LNHDA and CDR2 is SQIVND in the germline V gene (reference sequence). The V end lost 3 bases, the J end lost 10 bases, and 10 bases lay between the germline ends. CDR3 residues: CASSIRGWEQFF. Here the CDR3 DNA reads TGTGCCAGTAGTATTCGGGGATGGGAGCAGTTCTTC.

The chain recombines TRBV5-1 with TRBJ2-7; D unclear. This CDR3 has 11 residues. V dropped 2 bases and J dropped 7 bases, with 7 bases sitting between them. The V gene's germline CDR1 is SGHRS and CDR2 YFSETQ. CDR3 nucleotide sequence: TGCGCCAGCAGCTTTAAGGGAGAGCAGTACTTC. Protein sequence: CASSFKGEQYF. Drawing the rest from reference TRBV5-1 and TRBJ2-7, the complete variable domain is KAGVTQTPRYLIKTRGQQVTLSCSPISGHRSVSWYQQTPGQGLQFLFEYFSETQRNKGNFPGRFSGRQFSNSRSEMNVSTLELGDSALYLCASSFKGEQYFGPGTRLTVT.

The chain uses TRBV28 and TRBJ1-2; TRBD1 matches 11 bases. The CDR3 loop spans 14 amino acids. Germline trimming cut 6 bases from V and 7 bases from J; bases unmatched to any gene: 7. The germline gives CDR1 MDHEN, CDR2 SYDVKM. Here the CDR3 reads CASRFSGQGGGYTF. The CDR3 nucleotides are TGTGCCAGCAGGTTCTCGGGACAGGGGGGTGGCTACACCTTC.

The gene calls are TRBV7-9 and TRBJ2-1; 11 bases agree with TRBD2. The CDR3 runs 16 residues. Germline V gene sequence: CDR1 SEHNR, CDR2 FQNEAQ (reference sequence). The J segment lost 8 bases and the V segment lost 5 bases, leaving 11 bases of the junction unmatched. Here the CDR3 reads CASSRLAGGPSDEQFF. CDR3 sequence (DNA): TGTGCCAGCAGCCGTTTAGCGGGAGGGCCGTCGGATGAGCAGTTCTTC.

In its sample, this clone was seen once. CDR3 protein: CASSLLGRGEAFF. DNA for the CDR3: TGTGCCAGCAGTTTACTTGGGAGGGGTGAAGCTTTCTTT. This chain links TRBV28 with TRBJ1-1; a possible D gene is TRBD1 (5 bases). CDR3 length: 13 amino acids. V was cut by 2 bases and J by 7 bases, with 11 bases left in between. The V gene's germline CDR1 is MDHEN and CDR2 SYDVKM.

The genes are TRBV10-3 and TRBJ1-2; possibly TRBD1 for D (6 bases). The V gene's germline CDR1 is ENHRY and CDR2 SYGVKD. V was clipped by 6 bases and J by 3 bases, with 11 bases between them. The CDR3 has 13 residues. The CDR3 loop reads CAISPGHDYGYTF. CDR3 DNA sequence: TGTGCCATCAGCCCGGGACACGACTATGGCTACACCTTC.

The chain is built from TRBV5-1 and TRBJ2-1, with TRBD1 as a possible D gene (6 bases). Germline-derived CDR1 and CDR2 are SGHRS and YFSETQ. Trimming cost V 5 bases and J 3 bases, with 9 bases left between them. The CDR3 is 13 amino acids. CDR3 protein: CASSQDSYNEQFF. In DNA form, the CDR3 reads TGCGCCAGCAGTCAGGACAGCTACAATGAGCAGTTCTTC.

This clone was picked up one time. V gene TRBV4-1 combines with J gene TRBJ2-1; 12 bases are shared with TRBD2. Looked up from germline, CDR1 is MGHRA and CDR2 is YSYEKL. V gave up 5 bases and J gave up 8 bases; unmatched junction bases: 7. The CDR3 is 15 amino acids. The DNA of the CDR3 is TGCGCCAGCAGCTACCTAGCGGGAGGGCCCCATGAGCAGTTCTTC. Translating it yields CASSYLAGGPHEQFF.

This clone was seen a single time. V usage is TRBV30 and J usage is TRBJ1-2, with 9 bases aligning to TRBD1. This CDR3 has 12 residues. J gave up 7 bases and V 3 bases, and 3 bases lay outside the gene matches. Germline V gene sequence: CDR1 GTSNPN, CDR2 SVGIG (reference sequence). The CDR3 DNA reads TGTGCCTGGAGGGACAGGGGATTTGGCTACACCTTC. It is translated as CAWRDRGFGYTF.

The CDR3 DNA is TGTGCCAGCAGTTTACCGCCACAGCAGTACTTC. Amino acid sequence: CASSLPPQQYF. The V and J genes are TRBV27 and TRBJ2-7; D not certain. The germline V gene encodes CDR1 MNHEY and CDR2 SMNVEV (reference sequence). Trimming removed 2 bases at V and 8 bases at J, with 7 bases between. The CDR3 totals 11 residues.

Concerning this clone itself: Different DNA sequences within this sample yield the same CDR3. This chain links TRBV12-5 with TRBJ2-7; D unresolved. The germline gives CDR1 LGHNT, CDR2 FRNRAP. V was clipped by 2 bases and J by 2 bases, with 4 bases between them. The CDR3 extends over 12 amino acids. Here the CDR3 reads CASGLNTYEQYF. The CDR3 nucleotides read TGTGCTAGTGGTTTGAACACCTACGAGCAGTACTTC.

V and J are TRBV21-1 and TRBJ2-7; whether TRBD2, the table's D call, matches the DNA was not checked. TRBV21-1 is listed as a pseudogene. The CDR3 extends over 19 amino acids. In DNA form, the CDR3 reads TGTGCCAGCAGCTACCTCCCGACTAGCGGGAGGTTGAGCTCCTACGAGCAGTACTTC. This encodes CASSYLPTSGRLSSYEQYF.